This T cell receptor beta chain was identified during a study of blood T cell repertoires in COVID-19. Study overall: Acute-phase and convalescent COVID-19 samples originated in the United States, Italy and Spain. PBMCs, B-cell-depleted T cells, or T cells provided the cDNA or gDNA that made up the material.

Germline assignment: CDR1 LGHDT and CDR2 YNNKEL (reference sequence). The CDR3 is 17 residues long. Trimming left V 1 base short and J 7 bases short, with 22 bases between. The authors' processing: Estimation of nucleated cell counts relied on the amplification of reference gene primers. Some clones are missing from TCRdb's copy, which holds only in-frame ones; the method was immunoSEQ multiplex PCR. That table furnishes V, J and clone size, whereas the DNA furnished D and trimming. The sample holds fewer than 250,000 clones; 84% are singletons and the top ten take about 4%. Sequenced material: peripheral blood. This chain links TRBV3-1 (or the pseudogene TRBV3-2) with TRBJ1-2, with D perhaps TRBD1 (5 bases). This TCR came from a middle-aged man with acute or convalescent COVID-19. The CDR3 bases are TGTGCCAGCAGCCAAGGATCTGGAGCAGGGAAAATGGGTGGCTACACCTTC. This sequence encodes CASSQGSGAGKMGGYTF.